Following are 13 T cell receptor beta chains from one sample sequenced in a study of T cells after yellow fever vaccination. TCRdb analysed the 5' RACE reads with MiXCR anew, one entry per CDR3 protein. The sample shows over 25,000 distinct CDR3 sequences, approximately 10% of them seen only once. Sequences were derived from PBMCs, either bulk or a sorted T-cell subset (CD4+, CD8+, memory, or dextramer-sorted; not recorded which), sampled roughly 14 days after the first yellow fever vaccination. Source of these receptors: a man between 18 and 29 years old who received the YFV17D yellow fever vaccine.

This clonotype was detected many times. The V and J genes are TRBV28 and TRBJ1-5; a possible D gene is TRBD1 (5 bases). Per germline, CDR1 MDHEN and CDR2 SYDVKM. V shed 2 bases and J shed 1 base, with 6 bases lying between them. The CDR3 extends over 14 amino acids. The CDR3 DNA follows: TGTGCCAGCAGTTTAGGGGGAAGCAATCAGCCCCAGCATTTT. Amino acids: CASSLGGSNQPQHF.

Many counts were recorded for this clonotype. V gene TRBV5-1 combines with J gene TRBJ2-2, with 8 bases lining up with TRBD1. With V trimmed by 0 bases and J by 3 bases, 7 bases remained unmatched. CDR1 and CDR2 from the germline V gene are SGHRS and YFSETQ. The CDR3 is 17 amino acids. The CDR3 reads CASSLAGQGADTGELFF. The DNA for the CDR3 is TGCGCCAGCAGCTTGGCCGGGCAGGGGGCCGACACCGGGGAGCTGTTTTTT. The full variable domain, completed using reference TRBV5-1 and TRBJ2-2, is KAGVTQTPRYLIKTRGQQVTLSCSPISGHRSVSWYQQTPGQGLQFLFEYFSETQRNKGNFPGRFSGRQFSNSRSEMNVSTLELGDSALYLCASSLAGQGADTGELFFGEGSRLTVL.

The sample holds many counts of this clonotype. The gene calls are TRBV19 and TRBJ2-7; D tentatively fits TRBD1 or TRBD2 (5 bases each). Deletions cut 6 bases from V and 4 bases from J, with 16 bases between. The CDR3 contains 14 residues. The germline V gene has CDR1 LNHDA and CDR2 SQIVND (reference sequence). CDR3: CASRSGTGSYEQYV. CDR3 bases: TGTGCCAGTAGGAGTGGGACGGGGAGTTACGAGCAGTACGTC.

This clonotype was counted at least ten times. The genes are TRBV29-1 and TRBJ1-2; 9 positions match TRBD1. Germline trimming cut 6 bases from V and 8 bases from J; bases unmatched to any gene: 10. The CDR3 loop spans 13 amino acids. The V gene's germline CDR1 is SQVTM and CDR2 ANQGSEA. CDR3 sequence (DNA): TGCAGCGTGGGAGGGGGACAGGGATACGGCTACACCTTC. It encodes CSVGGGQGYGYTF. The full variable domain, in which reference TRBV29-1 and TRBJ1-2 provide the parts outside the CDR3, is SAVISQKPSRDICQRGTSLTIQCQVDSQVTMMFWYRQQPGQSLTLIATANQGSEATYESGFVIDKFPISRPNLTFSTLTVSNMSPEDSSIYLCSVGGGQGYGYTFGSGTRLTVV.

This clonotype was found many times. The CDR3 protein is CASSNRDRGRSIPYEQYF. The CDR3 region has the DNA TGTGCCAGCAGTAACCGGGACAGGGGGCGTAGTATCCCCTACGAGCAGTACTTC. The chain combines TRBV6-2 or TRBV6-3 with TRBJ2-7, with TRBD1 matching 12 bases. J lost 2 bases, V lost 5 bases, and 13 bases had no gene match. The V gene's germline CDR1 is MNHEY and CDR2 SVGEGT. This CDR3 is built from 18 residues.

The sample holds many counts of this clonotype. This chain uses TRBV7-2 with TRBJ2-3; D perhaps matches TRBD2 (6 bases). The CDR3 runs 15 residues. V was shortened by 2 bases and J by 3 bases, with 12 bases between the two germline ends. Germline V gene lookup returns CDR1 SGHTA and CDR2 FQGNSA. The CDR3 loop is CASSLTFLATDTQYF. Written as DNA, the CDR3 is TGTGCCAGCAGCTTAACTTTTCTAGCGACAGATACGCAGTATTTT. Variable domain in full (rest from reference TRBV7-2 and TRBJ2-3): GAGVSQSPSNKVTEKGKDVELRCDPISGHTALYWYRQSLGQGLEFLIYFQGNSAPDKSGLPSDRFSAERTGGSVSTLTIQRTQQEDSAVYLCASSLTFLATDTQYFGPGTRLTVL.

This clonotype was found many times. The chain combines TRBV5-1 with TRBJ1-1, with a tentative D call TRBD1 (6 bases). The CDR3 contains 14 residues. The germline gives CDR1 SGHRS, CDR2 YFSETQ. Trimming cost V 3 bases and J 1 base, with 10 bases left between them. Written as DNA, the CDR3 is TGCGCCAGCAGCTCCGGACAGCCGAACACTGAAGCTTTCTTT. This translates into CASSSGQPNTEAFF.

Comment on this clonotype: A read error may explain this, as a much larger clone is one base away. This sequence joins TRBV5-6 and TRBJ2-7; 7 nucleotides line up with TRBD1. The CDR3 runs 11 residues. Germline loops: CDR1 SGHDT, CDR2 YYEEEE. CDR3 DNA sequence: TGTGCCAGAAGCTTGGACAGGAAGCAGTACTTC. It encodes CARSLDRKQYF.

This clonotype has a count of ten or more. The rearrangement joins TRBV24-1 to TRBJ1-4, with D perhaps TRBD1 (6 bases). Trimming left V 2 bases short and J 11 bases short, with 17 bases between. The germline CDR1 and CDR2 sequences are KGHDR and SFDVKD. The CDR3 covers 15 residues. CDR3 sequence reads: CATSDYSRGPPKLFF. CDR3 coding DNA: TGTGCCACCAGTGATTACTCCCGGGGGCCTCCGAAACTGTTTTTT.

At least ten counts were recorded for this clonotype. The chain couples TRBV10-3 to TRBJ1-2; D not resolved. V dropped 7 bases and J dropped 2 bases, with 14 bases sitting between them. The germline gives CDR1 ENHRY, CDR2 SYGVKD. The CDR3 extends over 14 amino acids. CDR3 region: CAINPDGSNYGYTF. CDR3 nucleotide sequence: TGTGCCATCAACCCCGACGGATCCAACTATGGCTACACCTTC.

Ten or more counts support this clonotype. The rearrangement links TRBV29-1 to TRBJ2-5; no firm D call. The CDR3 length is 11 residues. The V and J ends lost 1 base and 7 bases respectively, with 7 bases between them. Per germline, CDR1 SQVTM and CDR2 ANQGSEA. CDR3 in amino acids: CSVEAPGTQYF. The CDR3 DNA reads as TGCAGCGTTGAAGCCCCAGGGACCCAGTACTTC.

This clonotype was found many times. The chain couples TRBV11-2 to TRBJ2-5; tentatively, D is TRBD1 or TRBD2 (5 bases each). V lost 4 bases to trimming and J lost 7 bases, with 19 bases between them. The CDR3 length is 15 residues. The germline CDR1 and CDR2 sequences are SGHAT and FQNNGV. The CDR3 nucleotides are TGTGCCAGCAGCTATTATGCGCTGACTGGGGGGACCCAGTACTTC. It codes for CASSYYALTGGTQYF.

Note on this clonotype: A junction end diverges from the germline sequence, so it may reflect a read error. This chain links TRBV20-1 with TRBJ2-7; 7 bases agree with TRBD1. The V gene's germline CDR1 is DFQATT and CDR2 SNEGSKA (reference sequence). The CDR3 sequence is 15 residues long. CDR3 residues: CCARPYRGRPYEQYF. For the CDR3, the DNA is TGCTGTGCTAGACCGTACAGGGGTCGCCCCTACGAGCAGTACTTC.